These 31 T cell receptor beta chains were sequenced from one sample in a study of cytomegalovirus exposure and HLA in healthy donors. PCR employed 60 Vbeta and 13 Jbeta primers. Some clones are missing from TCRdb's copy, which holds only in-frame ones; the method was immunoSEQ multiplex PCR. The sample lists around 200,000 clones, 82% seen once, with about 2.6% in the top ten. Sequencing was done on a sample of PBMCs. The receptors stem from a woman between 40 and 50 years old in good health and CMV-seronegative.

In this sample, this clone turned up a few times. The V gene is TRBV2, the J gene TRBJ1-4; D perhaps matches TRBD1 (5 bases). Trimming stripped 2 bases from V and 7 bases from J, with 11 bases between. The CDR3 consists of 14 residues. From germline, CDR1 is SNHLY and CDR2 FYNNEI. Here the CDR3 DNA reads TGTGCCAGCAGTGAACGCAGGGCTAGTGAAAAACTGTTTTTT. It specifies CASSERRASEKLFF.

The J gene is TRBJ2-7, the V gene TRBV7-2; the match to TRBD2 covers 13 bases. V was clipped by 4 bases and J by 4 bases; unmatched bases: 7. Looked up from germline, CDR1 is SGHTA and CDR2 is FQGNSA. This CDR3 spans 16 amino acids. CDR3 loop: CASSSGLAGAWYEQYF. CDR3 nucleotides: TGTGCCAGCAGCTCTGGACTAGCGGGAGCTTGGTACGAGCAGTACTTC.

The rearrangement uses TRBV19 and TRBJ2-5, with a possible D match to TRBD1 (6 bases). Trimming shortened V by 7 bases and J by 1 base, and 16 bases separated the two germline ends. The length of the CDR3 is 15 residues. Germline V CDR1 and CDR2: LNHDA, SQIVND (reference sequence). The CDR3 protein is CASMRGSSSQETQYF. The CDR3 region has the DNA TGTGCCAGTATGAGGGGGTCTAGCTCCCAAGAGACCCAGTACTTC. Based on the CDR3 plus reference TRBV19 and TRBJ2-5, the full variable domain is DGGITQSPKYLFRKEGQNVTLSCEQNLNHDAMYWYRQDPGQGLRLIYYSQIVNDFQKGDIAEGYSVSREKKESFPLTVTSAQKNPTAFYLCASMRGSSSQETQYFGPGTRLLVL.

The V call is TRBV29-1, the J call TRBJ2-2; 8 nucleotides agree with TRBD1. V lost 3 bases, J lost 5 bases, and 8 bases stayed unmatched. Germline loops: CDR1 SQVTM, CDR2 ANQGSEA. The CDR3 is 15 residues long. Here the CDR3 reads CSVEPGGAGTGELFF. CDR3 sequence (DNA): TGCAGCGTTGAGCCAGGGGGCGCAGGGACCGGGGAGCTGTTTTTT.

The V call is TRBV13, the J call TRBJ1-4; 11 bases are shared with TRBD1. With V trimmed by 3 bases and J by 5 bases, 5 bases remained unmatched. Per germline, CDR1 PRHDT and CDR2 FYEKMQ (reference sequence). The CDR3 has 16 residues. The CDR3 loop reads CASSFTRDRGNEKLFF. The CDR3 region has the DNA TGTGCCAGCAGCTTCACCCGGGACAGGGGGAATGAAAAACTGTTTTTT. Looking up the rest from reference TRBV13 and TRBJ1-4 gives the full variable domain: AAGVIQSPRHLIKEKRETATLKCYPIPRHDTVYWYQQGPGQDPQFLISFYEKMQSDKGSIPDRFSAQQFSDYHSELNMSSLELGDSALYFCASSFTRDRGNEKLFFGSGTQLSVL.

This clone was counted only a few times. The chain is built from TRBV5-1 and TRBJ1-3, with D tentatively TRBD1 (5 bases). The CDR3 runs to 16 residues. Trimming shortened V by 0 bases and J by 1 base, and 11 bases separated the two germline ends. CDR1 is SGHRS, CDR2 YFSETQ, per germline. The CDR3 loop is CASSLDGGRSGNTIYF. Here the CDR3 DNA reads TGCGCCAGCAGCTTGGACGGGGGGAGGTCTGGAAACACCATATATTTT.

The genes are TRBV29-1 and TRBJ1-1, with 8 nucleotides matching TRBD1. V shed 4 bases and J 11 bases; nucleotides not matched to a gene: 9. The CDR3 has 12 residues. Germline V gene data show CDR1 as SQVTM and CDR2 as ANQGSEA. Here the CDR3 reads CSVVVQGAKAFF. The CDR3 region has the DNA TGCAGCGTTGTAGTCCAGGGGGCGAAGGCTTTCTTT.

The V and J genes are TRBV7-6 and TRBJ2-2, with D tentatively TRBD2 (6 bases). The CDR3 covers 16 residues. V shed 5 bases and J shed 1 base, with 14 bases lying between them. Looked up from germline, CDR1 is SGHVS and CDR2 is FNYEAQ. The CDR3 spells CASSPPYSGNTGELFF. In DNA form, the CDR3 reads TGTGCCAGCAGCCCGCCATATAGCGGGAACACCGGGGAGCTGTTTTTT.

This clone came up once. The rearrangement joins TRBV29-1 to TRBJ2-7, with a weak D call TRBD1 (6 bases). V was clipped by 7 bases and J by 2 bases, with 12 bases between them. The germline V gene encodes CDR1 SQVTM and CDR2 ANQGSEA. This CDR3 contains 12 residues. The CDR3 sequence: CSAEAGAYEQYF. The CDR3 bases are TGCAGCGCCGAGGCAGGGGCCTACGAGCAGTACTTC.

The genes are TRBV5-1 and TRBJ2-3; TRBD1 is a possible D gene (5 bases). The germline V and J ends were trimmed by 0 bases and 5 bases, with 10 bases remaining between them. CDR3 size: 14 residues. The germline CDR1 and CDR2 sequences are SGHRS and YFSETQ. The CDR3 nucleotides read TGCGCCAGCAGCTTGGTGGGGCCCAGAGATACGCAGTATTTT. Protein product: CASSLVGPRDTQYF.

This clone was recorded only once. The J gene is TRBJ2-7, the V gene TRBV19, with TRBD2 as a possible D gene (6 bases). This CDR3 comprises 13 residues. Looked up from germline, CDR1 is LNHDA and CDR2 is SQIVND (reference sequence). V lost 3 bases to trimming and J lost 2 bases, with 8 bases between them. The CDR3 sequence: CASSISGAYEQYF. Written as DNA, the CDR3 is TGTGCCAGTAGTATTTCGGGGGCCTACGAGCAGTACTTC.

The J gene is TRBJ1-5, the V gene TRBV9; D gene unclear. Trimming removed 3 bases from V and 0 bases from J, with 7 bases in between. There are 14 residues in the CDR3. Germline values: CDR1 SGDLS, CDR2 YYNGEE. The DNA for the CDR3 is TGTGCCAGCAGCGGAGGGAATAGCAATCAGCCCCAGCATTTT. It is translated as CASSGGNSNQPQHF.

V is TRBV29-1 and J is TRBJ2-5; D is perhaps TRBD1 or TRBD2 (5 bases each). The J call may be wrong; the DNA end is better matched by TRBJ2-7. This CDR3 region has 14 residues. Germline CDR1 and CDR2: SQVTM and ANQGSEA. The CDR3 region has the DNA TGCAGCGTTGAGGACCGGGACCGGGACTACGAGCAGTACTTC. This translates into CSVEDRDRDYEQYF.

The chain joins TRBV9 to TRBJ2-3, with TRBD2 as a possible D gene (5 bases). This CDR3 region has 15 residues. In germline, CDR1 is SGDLS, CDR2 YYNGEE. Trimming removed 0 bases at V and 3 bases at J, with 11 bases between. The CDR3 spells CASSVGWVATDTQYF. The CDR3 nucleotides read TGTGCCAGCAGCGTAGGTTGGGTAGCGACAGATACGCAGTATTTT.

The chain is built from TRBV6-1 and TRBJ2-5, with TRBD1 as a possible D gene (5 bases). The DNA end favors TRBJ2-7, so the J call may be wrong. The germline V gene encodes CDR1 MNHNS and CDR2 SASEGT. CDR3 size: 15 residues. CDR3 sequence (DNA): TGTGCCAGCAGACCCACAGTAGTGAAGGGGTACGAGCAGTACTTC. Its translation: CASRPTVVKGYEQYF.

This chain links TRBV6-4 with TRBJ1-4; no clear D gene. The CDR3 covers 13 residues. The germline V gene encodes CDR1 MRHNA and CDR2 SNTAGT. Trimming pared 6 bases from V and 8 bases from J, leaving 13 bases between. This CDR3 reads CASRKDRGEKLFF. CDR3 in DNA: TGTGCCAGCAGGAAGGACCGAGGGGAAAAACTGTTTTTT.

The chain is built from TRBV30 and TRBJ2-5, with 7 bases that match TRBD2. Germline assignment: CDR1 GTSNPN and CDR2 SVGIG (reference sequence). The CDR3 runs 13 residues. J lost 4 bases, V lost 5 bases, and 7 bases had no gene match. The CDR3 DNA follows: TGTGCCTGGGAGAGGGACTACGGAGAGACCCAGTACTTC. Protein: CAWERDYGETQYF.

This clone was counted a few times. DNA for the CDR3: TGCGCCAGCAGCCAAGCAGGGAGCGGGAGTCTCTACAATGAGCAGTTCTTC. This gives the protein CASSQAGSGSLYNEQFF. The rearrangement joins TRBV4-1 to TRBJ2-1; TRBD2 aligns across 8 bases. Germline lookup yields CDR1 MGHRA and CDR2 YSYEKL. This CDR3 comprises 17 residues. V lost 1 base to trimming and J lost 3 bases; unmatched junction nucleotides: 8.

J is TRBJ2-7 and V is TRBV6-5; 9 bases line up with TRBD1. CDR1 and CDR2 from the germline V gene are MNHEY and SVGAGI. The trim removed 4 bases at V and 5 bases at J, leaving 6 bases unmatched. There are 14 residues in the CDR3. The CDR3 bases are TGTGCCAGCAGTTCCGGGGACAGGGATAACGAGCAGTACTTC. This translates into CASSSGDRDNEQYF.

V usage is TRBV27 and J usage is TRBJ2-2; tentatively, D is TRBD2 (5 bases). Between the trimmed V and J ends, which lost 6 bases and 13 bases, there was a span of 21 bases. The germline V gene has CDR1 MNHEY and CDR2 SMNVEV (reference sequence). The CDR3 loop spans 14 amino acids. For the CDR3, the DNA is TGTGCCAGCAGCCCTGTGGGCCCAGGCCGGGGGCTGTTTTTT. Protein sequence: CASSPVGPGRGLFF.

The chain recombines TRBV5-1 with TRBJ1-2; possibly TRBD1 for D (6 bases). The V and J ends lost 3 bases and 0 bases respectively, with 15 bases between them. Germline V gene data show CDR1 as SGHRS and CDR2 as YFSETQ. The CDR3 runs to 16 residues. CDR3 region: CASSSIPGQANYGYTF. Here the CDR3 DNA reads TGCGCCAGCAGCTCAATACCGGGACAAGCTAACTATGGCTACACCTTC.

The V call is TRBV6-1, the J call TRBJ2-1; TRBD2 agrees at 10 bases. The CDR3 extends over 14 amino acids. V lost 8 bases, J lost 4 bases, and 5 bases stayed unmatched. Germline CDR1 is MNHNS and CDR2 is SASEGT. The CDR3 region is CASQGLALYNEQFF. CDR3 coding DNA: TGTGCCAGCCAGGGACTAGCGCTATACAATGAGCAGTTCTTC.

V and J are TRBV5-6 and TRBJ1-5; D might be TRBD1 (5 bases). CDR1 is SGHDT, CDR2 YYEEEE, per germline. The length of the CDR3 is 13 residues. V lost 2 bases and J 6 bases, leaving 9 bases between the germline ends. The CDR3 DNA reads as TGTGCCAGCAGCTTCAGGGAAAGTCAGCCCCAGCATTTT. It encodes CASSFRESQPQHF.

The chain couples TRBV10-3 to TRBJ1-6, with 11 nucleotides matching TRBD1. CDR3 size: 14 residues. Germline V gene sequence: CDR1 ENHRY, CDR2 SYGVKD. V lost 10 bases and J lost 10; bases outside the gene matches: 9. The CDR3 nucleotides read TGTGCCACCAAGGACAGGGGGCATCGGTCACCCCTCCACTTT. The encoded protein is CATKDRGHRSPLHF.

The gene calls are TRBV15 and TRBJ1-2; D is ambiguous. The CDR3 spans 13 residues. V was shortened by 0 bases and J by 8 bases, with 10 bases between the two germline ends. Germline V gene lookup returns CDR1 LNHNV and CDR2 YYDKDF (reference sequence). In nucleotides, the CDR3 is TGTGCCACCAGCAGAGATGCACAGCCGGGCTACACCTTC. Residues: CATSRDAQPGYTF.

This clone was counted a single time. The chain is built from TRBV6-6 and TRBJ2-1; 7 bases align to TRBD2. The CDR3 is made up of 12 amino acids. Germline loops: CDR1 MNHNY, CDR2 SVGAGI (reference sequence). V was clipped by 6 bases and J by 9 bases; unmatched bases: 5. The CDR3 loop is CASSSIAGEQFF. In nucleotides, the CDR3 is TGTGCCAGCAGCTCCATAGCGGGTGAGCAGTTCTTC.

This clone was picked up a small number of times. This chain uses TRBV7-9 with TRBJ2-1, with D possibly TRBD2 on 6 matching bases. The CDR3 is 14 amino acids. Trimming left V 1 base short and J 5 bases short, with 9 bases between. The germline V gene has CDR1 SEHNR and CDR2 FQNEAQ (reference sequence). CDR3 protein: CASSLGGVNNEQFF. CDR3 nucleotide sequence: TGTGCCAGCAGCTTAGGCGGGGTGAACAATGAGCAGTTCTTC.

This chain connects TRBV28 to TRBJ2-3; the match to TRBD2 covers 12 bases. The J segment lost 4 bases and the V segment lost 5 bases, leaving 7 bases of the junction unmatched. This CDR3 is built from 16 residues. The germline gives CDR1 MDHEN, CDR2 SYDVKM. The CDR3 sequence is CASSPTSGRWADTQYF. In DNA form, the CDR3 reads TGTGCCAGCAGTCCAACTAGCGGGAGGTGGGCAGATACGCAGTATTTT.

The CDR3 is CASSAPGTGVGKLFF. The DNA for the CDR3 is TGTGCCAGCAGTGCCCCCGGGACAGGGGTTGGAAAACTGTTTTTT. The chain couples TRBV2 to TRBJ1-4; 10 bases line up with TRBD1. V lost 4 bases, J lost 10 bases, and 9 bases stayed unmatched. Germline V gene lookup returns CDR1 SNHLY and CDR2 FYNNEI. The CDR3 loop spans 15 amino acids.

V and J are TRBV21-1 and TRBJ2-7; the table's D call of TRBD2 was not tested on the DNA. TRBV21-1 is annotated as a pseudogene. The CDR3 is 17 residues long. CDR3 region: CASSKEGLASRSYEQYF. For the CDR3, the DNA is TGTGCCAGCAGCAAAGAGGGACTAGCGAGTCGCTCCTACGAGCAGTACTTC.

This chain uses TRBV28 with TRBJ1-2, with 9 bases fitting TRBD1. J gave up 2 bases and V 5 bases, and 6 bases lay outside the gene matches. This CDR3 is built from 15 residues. CDR1 and CDR2 from the germline V gene are MDHEN and SYDVKM. The CDR3 DNA is TGTGCCAGCAGTGTCACCGGGACAGGGAACTATGGCTACACCTTC. This codes for CASSVTGTGNYGYTF.